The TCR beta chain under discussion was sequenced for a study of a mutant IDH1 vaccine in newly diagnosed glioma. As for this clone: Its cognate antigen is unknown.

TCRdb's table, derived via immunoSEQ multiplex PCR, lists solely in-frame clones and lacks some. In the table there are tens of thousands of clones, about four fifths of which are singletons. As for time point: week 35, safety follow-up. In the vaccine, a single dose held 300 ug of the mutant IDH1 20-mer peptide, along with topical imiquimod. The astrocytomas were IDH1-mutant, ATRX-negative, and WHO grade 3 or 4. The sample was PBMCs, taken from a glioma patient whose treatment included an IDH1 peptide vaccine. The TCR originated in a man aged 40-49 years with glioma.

The CDR3 region has the DNA TGTGCCAGCAGCCAAGGACTAGCGACCGGGGAGCTGTTTTTT. The encoded protein is CASSQGLATGELFF. The chain recombines TRBV5-5 with TRBJ2-2; the match to TRBD2 covers 9 bases. This CDR3 contains 14 residues. V dropped 4 bases and J dropped 5; count of bases not matched to a gene: 3. Germline V gene sequence: CDR1 SGHKS, CDR2 YYEKEE (reference sequence).